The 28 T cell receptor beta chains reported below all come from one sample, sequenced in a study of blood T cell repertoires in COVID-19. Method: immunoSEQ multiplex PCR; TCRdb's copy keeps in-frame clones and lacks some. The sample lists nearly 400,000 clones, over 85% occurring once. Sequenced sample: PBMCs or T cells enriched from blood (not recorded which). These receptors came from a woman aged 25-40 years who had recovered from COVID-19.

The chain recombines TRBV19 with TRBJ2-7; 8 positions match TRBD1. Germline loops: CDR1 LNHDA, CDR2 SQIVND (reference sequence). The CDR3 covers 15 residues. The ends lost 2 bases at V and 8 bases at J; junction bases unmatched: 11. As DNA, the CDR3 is TGTGCCAGTAGTATAAGGGGACAGGCATCGGGTAAGCAGTACTTC. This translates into CASSIRGQASGKQYF. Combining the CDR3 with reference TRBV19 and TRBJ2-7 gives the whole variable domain DGGITQSPKYLFRKEGQNVTLSCEQNLNHDAMYWYRQDPGQGLRLIYYSQIVNDFQKGDIAEGYSVSREKKESFPLTVTSAQKNPTAFYLCASSIRGQASGKQYFGPGTRLTVT.

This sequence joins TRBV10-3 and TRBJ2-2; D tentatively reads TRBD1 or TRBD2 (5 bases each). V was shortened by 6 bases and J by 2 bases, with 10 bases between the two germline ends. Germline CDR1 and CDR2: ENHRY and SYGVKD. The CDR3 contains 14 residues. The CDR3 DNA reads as TGTGCCATCAGAGAGCGGACAAACACCGGGGAGCTGTTTTTT. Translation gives CAIRERTNTGELFF.

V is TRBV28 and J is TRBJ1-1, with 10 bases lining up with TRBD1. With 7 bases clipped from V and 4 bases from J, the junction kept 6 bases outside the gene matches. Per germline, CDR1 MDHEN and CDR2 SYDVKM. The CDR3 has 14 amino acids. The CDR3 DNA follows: TGTGCCAGCAATCGACAGGGGGCAGGCACTGAAGCTTTCTTT. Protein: CASNRQGAGTEAFF. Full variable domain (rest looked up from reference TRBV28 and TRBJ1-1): DVKVTQSSRYLVKRTGEKVFLECVQDMDHENMFWYRQDPGLGLRLIYFSYDVKMKEKGDIPEGYSVSREKKERFSLILESASTNQTSMYLCASNRQGAGTEAFFGQGTRLTVV.

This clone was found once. The CDR3 protein is CASSENSVAGMAYNEQFF. In nucleotides, the CDR3 is TGTGCCAGCAGTGAAAATTCGGTGGCGGGCATGGCCTACAATGAGCAGTTCTTC. V is TRBV2 and J is TRBJ2-1, with D possibly matching TRBD2 (5 bases). The CDR3 is made up of 18 amino acids. Germline CDR1 and CDR2: SNHLY and FYNNEI. Trimming left V 2 bases short and J 2 bases short, with 19 bases between.

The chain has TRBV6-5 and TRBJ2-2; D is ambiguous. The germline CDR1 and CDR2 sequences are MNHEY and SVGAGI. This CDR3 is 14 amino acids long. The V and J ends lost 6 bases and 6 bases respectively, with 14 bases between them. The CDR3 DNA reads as TGTGCCAGCAGCAAGACAAAACCGGCCGGGGAGCTGTTTTTT. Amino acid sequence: CASSKTKPAGELFF.

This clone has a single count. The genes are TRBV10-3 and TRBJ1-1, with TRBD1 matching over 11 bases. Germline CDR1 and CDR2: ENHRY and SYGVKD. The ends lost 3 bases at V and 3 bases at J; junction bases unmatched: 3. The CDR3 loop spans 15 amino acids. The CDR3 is CAISDLDRGHTEAFF. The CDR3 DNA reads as TGTGCCATCAGTGACCTGGACAGGGGGCACACTGAAGCTTTCTTT.

In DNA, the CDR3 is TGTGCCAGCAGGGGGACTGCGCTGGCCAACGTCCTGACTTTC. This gives the protein CASRGTALANVLTF. The rearrangement joins TRBV6-5 to TRBJ2-6, with a tentative D call TRBD2 (6 bases). The CDR3 runs to 14 residues. Trimming took 6 bases from V and 6 from J, leaving 12 bases between them. CDR1 is MNHEY, CDR2 SVGAGI, per germline.

CDR3 nucleotide sequence: TGTGCCAGTAGTCTGGGGACAGGGAAATACGAGCAGTACTTC. It encodes CASSLGTGKYEQYF. The chain combines TRBV19 with TRBJ2-7; 9 bases are shared with TRBD1. The CDR3 runs 14 residues. V lost 5 bases to trimming and J lost 4 bases; unmatched junction nucleotides: 6. Germline CDR1 reads LNHDA; CDR2 reads SQIVND (reference sequence).

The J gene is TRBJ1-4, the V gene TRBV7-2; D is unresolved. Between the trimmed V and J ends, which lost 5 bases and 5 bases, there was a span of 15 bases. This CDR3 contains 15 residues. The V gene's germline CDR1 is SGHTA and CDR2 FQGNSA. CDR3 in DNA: TGTGCCAGCAGCAACTTCGGCAGGAAGAATGAAAAACTGTTTTTT. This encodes CASSNFGRKNEKLFF.

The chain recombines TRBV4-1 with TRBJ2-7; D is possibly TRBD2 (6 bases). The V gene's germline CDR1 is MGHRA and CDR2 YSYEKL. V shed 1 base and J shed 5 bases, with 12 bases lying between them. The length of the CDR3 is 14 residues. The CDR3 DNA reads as TGCGCCAGCAGCCAAGTTGCGGGGCTGCACGAGCAGTACTTC. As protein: CASSQVAGLHEQYF.

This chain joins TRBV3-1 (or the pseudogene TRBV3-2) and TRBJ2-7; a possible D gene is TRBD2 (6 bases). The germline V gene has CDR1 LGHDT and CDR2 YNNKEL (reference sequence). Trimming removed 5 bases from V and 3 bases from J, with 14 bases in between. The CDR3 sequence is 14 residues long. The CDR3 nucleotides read TGTGCCAGCAGCGCGGGACTCCGAAACTACGAGCAGTACTTC. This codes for CASSAGLRNYEQYF.

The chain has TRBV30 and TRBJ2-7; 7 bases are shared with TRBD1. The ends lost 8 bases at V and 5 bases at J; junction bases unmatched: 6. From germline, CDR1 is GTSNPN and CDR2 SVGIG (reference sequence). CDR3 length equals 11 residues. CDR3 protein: CAGGQSHEQYF. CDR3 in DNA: TGTGCCGGGGGACAGTCCCACGAGCAGTACTTC.

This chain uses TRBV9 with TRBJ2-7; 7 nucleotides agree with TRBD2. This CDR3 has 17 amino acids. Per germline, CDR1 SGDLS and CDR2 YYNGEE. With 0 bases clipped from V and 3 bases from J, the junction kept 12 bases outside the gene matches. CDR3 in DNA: TGTGCCAGCAGCGTAGACCCCCCTAGCGGTCTCATCTACGAGCAGTACTTC. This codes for CASSVDPPSGLIYEQYF.

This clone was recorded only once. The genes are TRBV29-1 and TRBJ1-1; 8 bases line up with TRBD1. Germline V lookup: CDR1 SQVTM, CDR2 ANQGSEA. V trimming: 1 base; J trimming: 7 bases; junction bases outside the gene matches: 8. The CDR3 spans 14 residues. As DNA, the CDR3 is TGCAGCGTTGAAGTCAGGCAGGGGGCAATTGAAGCTTTCTTT. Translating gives CSVEVRQGAIEAFF. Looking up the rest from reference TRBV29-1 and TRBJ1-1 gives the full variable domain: SAVISQKPSRDICQRGTSLTIQCQVDSQVTMMFWYRQQPGQSLTLIATANQGSEATYESGFVIDKFPISRPNLTFSTLTVSNMSPEDSSIYLCSVEVRQGAIEAFFGQGTRLTVV.

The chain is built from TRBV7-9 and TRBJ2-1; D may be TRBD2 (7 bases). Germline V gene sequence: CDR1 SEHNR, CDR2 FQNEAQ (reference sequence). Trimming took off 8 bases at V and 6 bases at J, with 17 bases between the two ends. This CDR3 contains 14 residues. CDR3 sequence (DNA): TGTGCCAGCGACGGCGGGGGCCCTTTCAATGAGCAGTTCTTC. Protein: CASDGGGPFNEQFF.

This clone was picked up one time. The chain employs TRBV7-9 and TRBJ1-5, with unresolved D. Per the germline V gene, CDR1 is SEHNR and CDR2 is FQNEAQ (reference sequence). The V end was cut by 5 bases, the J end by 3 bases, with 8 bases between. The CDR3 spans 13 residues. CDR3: CASSPNNNQPQHF. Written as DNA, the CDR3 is TGTGCCAGCAGCCCAAACAACAATCAGCCCCAGCATTTT.

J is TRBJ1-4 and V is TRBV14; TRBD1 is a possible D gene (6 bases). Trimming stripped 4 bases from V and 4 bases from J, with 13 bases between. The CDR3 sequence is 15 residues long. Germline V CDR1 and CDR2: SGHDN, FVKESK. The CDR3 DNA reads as TGTGCCAGCAGCCGAGCAGGGGTTAATAATGAAAAACTGTTTTTT. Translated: CASSRAGVNNEKLFF.

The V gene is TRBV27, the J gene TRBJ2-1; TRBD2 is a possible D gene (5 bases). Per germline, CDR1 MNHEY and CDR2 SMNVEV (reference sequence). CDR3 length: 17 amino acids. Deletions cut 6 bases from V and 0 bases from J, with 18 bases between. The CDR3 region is CASSPTSLQSSYNEQFF. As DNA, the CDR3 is TGTGCCAGCAGCCCTACTAGTTTACAAAGCTCCTACAATGAGCAGTTCTTC.

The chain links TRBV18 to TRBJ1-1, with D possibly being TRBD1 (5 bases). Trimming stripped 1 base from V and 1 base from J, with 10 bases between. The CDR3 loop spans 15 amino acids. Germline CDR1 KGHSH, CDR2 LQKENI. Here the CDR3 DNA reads TGTGCCAGCTCACCACAGGGCGGACAGAACACTGAAGCTTTCTTT. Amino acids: CASSPQGGQNTEAFF.

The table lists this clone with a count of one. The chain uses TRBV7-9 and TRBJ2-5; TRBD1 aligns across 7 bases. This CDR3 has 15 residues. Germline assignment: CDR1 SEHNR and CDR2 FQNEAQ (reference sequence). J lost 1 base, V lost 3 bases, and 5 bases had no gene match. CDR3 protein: CASSFLQGVQETQYF. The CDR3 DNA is TGTGCCAGCAGCTTTCTCCAGGGGGTCCAAGAGACCCAGTACTTC.

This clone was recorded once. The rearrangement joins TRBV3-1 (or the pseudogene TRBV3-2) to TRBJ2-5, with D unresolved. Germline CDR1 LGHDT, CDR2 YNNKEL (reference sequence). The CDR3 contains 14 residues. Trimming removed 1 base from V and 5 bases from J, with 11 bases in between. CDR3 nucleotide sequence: TGTGCCAGCAGCCAAGTAACCAGTTTGGAGACCCAGTACTTC. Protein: CASSQVTSLETQYF.

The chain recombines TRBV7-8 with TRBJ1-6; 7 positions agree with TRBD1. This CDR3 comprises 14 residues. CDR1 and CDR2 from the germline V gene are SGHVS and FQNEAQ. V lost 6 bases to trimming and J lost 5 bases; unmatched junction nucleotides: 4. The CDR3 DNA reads TGTGCCAGCAGACCGGGACAGAATAATTCACCCCTCCACTTT. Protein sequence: CASRPGQNNSPLHF.

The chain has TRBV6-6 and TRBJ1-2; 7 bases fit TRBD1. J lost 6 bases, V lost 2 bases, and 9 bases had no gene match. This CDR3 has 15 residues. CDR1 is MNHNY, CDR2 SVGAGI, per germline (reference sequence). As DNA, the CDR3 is TGTGCCAGCAGTTACGGACAGGCCTCCCGGGATGGCTACACCTTC. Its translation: CASSYGQASRDGYTF.

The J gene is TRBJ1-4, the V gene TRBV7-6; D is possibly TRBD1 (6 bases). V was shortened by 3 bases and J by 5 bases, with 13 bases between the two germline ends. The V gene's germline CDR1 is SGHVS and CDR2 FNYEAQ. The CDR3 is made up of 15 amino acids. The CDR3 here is CASSFIQGKNEKLFF. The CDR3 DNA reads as TGTGCCAGCAGCTTTATTCAGGGGAAAAATGAAAAACTGTTTTTT.

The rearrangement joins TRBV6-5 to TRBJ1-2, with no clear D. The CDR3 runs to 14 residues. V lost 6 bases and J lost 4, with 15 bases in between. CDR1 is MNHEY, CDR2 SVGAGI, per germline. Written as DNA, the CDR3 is TGTGCCAGCAGCCCGGGAGCGGGAGGCTATGGCTACACCTTC. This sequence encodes CASSPGAGGYGYTF.

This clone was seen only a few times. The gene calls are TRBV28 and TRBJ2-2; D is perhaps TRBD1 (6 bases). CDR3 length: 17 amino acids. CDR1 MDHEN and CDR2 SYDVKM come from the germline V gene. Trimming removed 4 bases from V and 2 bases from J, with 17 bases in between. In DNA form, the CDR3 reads TGTGCCAGCAGTTCAAATTGGGGGACACCTAACACCGGGGAGCTGTTTTTT. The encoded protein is CASSSNWGTPNTGELFF.

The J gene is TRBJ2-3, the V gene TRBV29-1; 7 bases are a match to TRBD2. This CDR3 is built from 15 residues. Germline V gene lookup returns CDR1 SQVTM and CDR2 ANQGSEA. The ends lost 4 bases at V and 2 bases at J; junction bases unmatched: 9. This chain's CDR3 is CSVVPWGGNTDTQYF. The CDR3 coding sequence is TGCAGCGTTGTTCCCTGGGGGGGTAACACAGATACGCAGTATTTT.

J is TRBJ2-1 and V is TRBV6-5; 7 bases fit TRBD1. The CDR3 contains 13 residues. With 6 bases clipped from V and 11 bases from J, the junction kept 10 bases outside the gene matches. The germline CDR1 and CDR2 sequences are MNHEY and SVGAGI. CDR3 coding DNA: TGTGCCAGCAGCGCGACTCGGGACAGCCAGCAGTTCTTC. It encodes CASSATRDSQQFF.